This TCR beta chain was captured by sequencing in a study of T cell responses to AZD1222 COVID-19 vaccine. Broader study findings: Recipients of AZD1222 seropositive at baseline numbered only 5 to 7. Clonal diversity may have been underestimated in mostly white British donors. Across spike, vaccine-associated CD4 TCRs were found, dominant at 160-218 and 743-854.

Pooling was applied to second doses at about 4 or about 12 weeks. Generated by immunoSEQ multiplex PCR, the TCRdb table keeps only in-frame clones and is missing some. The table lists 150,000 to 200,000 clones, approximately 88% of them singletons. Looked up from germline, CDR1 is MDHEN and CDR2 is SYDVKM. V was shortened by 6 bases and J by 7 bases, with 12 bases between the two germline ends. CDR3 length: 13 residues. Comments on this clone: Its antigen is as yet unknown.

This receptor was taken from an adult who received the AZD1222 COVID-19 vaccine. This specimen consisted of peripheral blood, obtained 28 days after the second AZD1222 dose. V and J are TRBV28 and TRBJ2-2; no firm D call. The CDR3 DNA sequence: TGTGCCAGCAGCACCTCCAGGCTCGGGGAGCTGTTTTTT. It translates to CASSTSRLGELFF.